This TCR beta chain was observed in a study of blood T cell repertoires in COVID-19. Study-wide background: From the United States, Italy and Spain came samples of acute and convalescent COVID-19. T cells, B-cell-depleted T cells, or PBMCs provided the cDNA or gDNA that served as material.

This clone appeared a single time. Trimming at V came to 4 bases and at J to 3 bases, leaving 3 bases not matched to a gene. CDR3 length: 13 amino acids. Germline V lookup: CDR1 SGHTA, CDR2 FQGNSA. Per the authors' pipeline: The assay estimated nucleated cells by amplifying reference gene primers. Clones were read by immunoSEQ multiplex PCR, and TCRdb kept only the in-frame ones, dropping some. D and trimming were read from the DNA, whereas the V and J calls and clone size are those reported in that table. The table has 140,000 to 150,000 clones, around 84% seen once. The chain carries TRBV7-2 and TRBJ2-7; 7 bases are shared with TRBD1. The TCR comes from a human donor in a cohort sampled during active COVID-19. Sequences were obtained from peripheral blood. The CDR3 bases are TGTGCCAGCAGCTCCCGGGACAGCTACGAGCAGTACTTC. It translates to CASSSRDSYEQYF.